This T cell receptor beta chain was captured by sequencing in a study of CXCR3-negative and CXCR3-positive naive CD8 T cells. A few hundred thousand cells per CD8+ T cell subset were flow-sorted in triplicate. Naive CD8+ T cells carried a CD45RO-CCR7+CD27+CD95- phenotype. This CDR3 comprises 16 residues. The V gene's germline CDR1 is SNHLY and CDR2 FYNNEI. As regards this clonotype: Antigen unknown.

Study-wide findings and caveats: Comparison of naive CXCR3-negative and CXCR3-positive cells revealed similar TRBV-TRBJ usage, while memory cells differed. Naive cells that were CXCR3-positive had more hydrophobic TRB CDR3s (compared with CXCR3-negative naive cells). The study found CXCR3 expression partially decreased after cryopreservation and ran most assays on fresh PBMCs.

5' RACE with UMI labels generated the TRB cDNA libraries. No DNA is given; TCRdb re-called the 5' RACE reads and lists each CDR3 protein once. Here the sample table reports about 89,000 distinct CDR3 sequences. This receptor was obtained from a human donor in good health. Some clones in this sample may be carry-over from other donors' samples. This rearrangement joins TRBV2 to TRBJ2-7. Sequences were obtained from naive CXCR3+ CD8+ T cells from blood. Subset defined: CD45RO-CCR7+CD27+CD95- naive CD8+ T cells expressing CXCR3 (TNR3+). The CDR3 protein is CASRGGLARVSYEQYF.